This TCR beta chain was identified during a study of blood T cell repertoires in COVID-19. Looking at the study overall: Some COVID-19 samples were acute and others convalescent; all came from the United States, Italy and Spain. T cells, B-cell-depleted T cells, or PBMCs supplied cDNA or gDNA.

Original methodology: From reference gene primer amplification, estimates of nucleated cell counts were derived. Clones were sequenced by immunoSEQ multiplex PCR, and TCRdb holds only the in-frame ones, with some missing. V and J calls and clone size follow that table, whereas D and trimming were derived from the DNA. The table records 150,000 or so clones, around 87% of them present only once. Germline CDR1 is MDHEN and CDR2 is SYDVKM. The CDR3 sequence is 19 residues long. J lost 4 bases, V lost 2 bases, and 11 bases had no gene match. While infection was still active, Seattle patients were enrolled and then followed longitudinally.

This sequence originates from a man aged 18 to 29 with COVID-19, enrolled during active disease. The rearrangement joins TRBV28 to TRBJ2-3, with 14 bases matching TRBD2. The sample was peripheral blood. CDR3 sequence (DNA): TGTGCCAGCAGTTTAGCGAGCGGACTAGCGGGAGGAAACGCAGATACGCAGTATTTT. Amino acid sequence: CASSLASGLAGGNADTQYF.